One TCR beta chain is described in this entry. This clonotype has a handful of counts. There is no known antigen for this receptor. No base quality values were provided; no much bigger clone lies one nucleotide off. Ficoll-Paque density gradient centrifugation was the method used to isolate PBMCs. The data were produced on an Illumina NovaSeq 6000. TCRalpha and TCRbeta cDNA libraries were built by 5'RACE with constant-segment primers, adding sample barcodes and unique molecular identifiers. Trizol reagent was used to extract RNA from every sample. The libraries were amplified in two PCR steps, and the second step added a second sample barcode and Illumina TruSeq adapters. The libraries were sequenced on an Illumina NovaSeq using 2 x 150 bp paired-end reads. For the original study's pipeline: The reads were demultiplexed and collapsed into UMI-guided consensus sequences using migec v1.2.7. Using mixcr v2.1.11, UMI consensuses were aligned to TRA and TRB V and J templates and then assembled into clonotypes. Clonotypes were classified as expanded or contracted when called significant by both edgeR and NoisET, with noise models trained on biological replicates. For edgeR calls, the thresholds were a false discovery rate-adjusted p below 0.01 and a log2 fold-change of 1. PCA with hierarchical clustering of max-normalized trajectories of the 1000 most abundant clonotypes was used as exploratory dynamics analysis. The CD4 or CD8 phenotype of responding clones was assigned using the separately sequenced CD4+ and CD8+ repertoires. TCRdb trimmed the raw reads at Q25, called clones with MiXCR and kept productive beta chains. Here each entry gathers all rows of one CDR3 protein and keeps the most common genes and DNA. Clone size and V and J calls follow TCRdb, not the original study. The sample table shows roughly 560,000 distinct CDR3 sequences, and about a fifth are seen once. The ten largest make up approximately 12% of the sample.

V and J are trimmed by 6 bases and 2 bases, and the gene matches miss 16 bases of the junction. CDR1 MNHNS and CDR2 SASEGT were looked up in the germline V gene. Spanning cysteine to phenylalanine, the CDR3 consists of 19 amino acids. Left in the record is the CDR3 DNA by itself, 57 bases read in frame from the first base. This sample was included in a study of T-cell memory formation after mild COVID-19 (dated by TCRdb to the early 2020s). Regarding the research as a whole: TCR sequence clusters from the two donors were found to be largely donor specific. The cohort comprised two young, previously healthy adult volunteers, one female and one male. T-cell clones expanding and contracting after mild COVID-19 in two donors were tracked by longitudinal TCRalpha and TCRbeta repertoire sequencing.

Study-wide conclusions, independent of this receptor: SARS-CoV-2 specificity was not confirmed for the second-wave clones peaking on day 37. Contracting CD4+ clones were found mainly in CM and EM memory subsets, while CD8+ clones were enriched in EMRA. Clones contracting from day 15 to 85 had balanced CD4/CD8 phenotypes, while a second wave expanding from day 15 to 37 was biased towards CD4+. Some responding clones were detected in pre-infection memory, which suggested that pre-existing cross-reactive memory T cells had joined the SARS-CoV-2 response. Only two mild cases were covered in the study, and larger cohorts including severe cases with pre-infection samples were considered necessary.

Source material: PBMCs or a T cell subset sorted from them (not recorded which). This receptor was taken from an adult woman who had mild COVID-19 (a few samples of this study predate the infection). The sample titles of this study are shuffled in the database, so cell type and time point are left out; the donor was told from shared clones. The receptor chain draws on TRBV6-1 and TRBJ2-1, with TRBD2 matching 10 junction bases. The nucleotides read TGTGCCAGCAGCCAAGCGGCTAGCGGGAGAGTGGTCCCCTACAATGAGCAGTTCTTC. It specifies CASSQAASGRVVPYNEQFF.